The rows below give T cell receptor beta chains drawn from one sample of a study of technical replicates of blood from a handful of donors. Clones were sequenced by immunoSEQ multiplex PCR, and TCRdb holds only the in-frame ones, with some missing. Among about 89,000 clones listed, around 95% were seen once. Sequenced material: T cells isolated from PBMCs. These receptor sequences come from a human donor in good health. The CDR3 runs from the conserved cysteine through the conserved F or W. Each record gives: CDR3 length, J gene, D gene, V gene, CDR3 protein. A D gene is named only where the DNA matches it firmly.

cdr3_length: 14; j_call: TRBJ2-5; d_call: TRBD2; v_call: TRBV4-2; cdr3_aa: CASSPGGGQETQYF
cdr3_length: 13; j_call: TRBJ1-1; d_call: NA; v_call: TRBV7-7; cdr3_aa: CASSLIQNTEAFF
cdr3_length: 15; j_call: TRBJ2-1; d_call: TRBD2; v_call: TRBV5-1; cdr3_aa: CASSSLAGGYNEQFF
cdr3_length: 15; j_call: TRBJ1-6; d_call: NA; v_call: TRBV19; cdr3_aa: CASSIDRAPSSPLHF
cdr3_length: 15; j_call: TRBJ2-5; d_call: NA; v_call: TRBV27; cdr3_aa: CASRPSRLGQETQYF
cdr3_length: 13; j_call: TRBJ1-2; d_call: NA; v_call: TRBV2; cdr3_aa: CASSEIRGQGYTF
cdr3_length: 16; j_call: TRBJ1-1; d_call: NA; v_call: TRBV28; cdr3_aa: CASSLVWVGRNTEAFF
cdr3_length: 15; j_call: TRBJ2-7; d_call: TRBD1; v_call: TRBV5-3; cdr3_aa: CARSPGTGEKYEQYF
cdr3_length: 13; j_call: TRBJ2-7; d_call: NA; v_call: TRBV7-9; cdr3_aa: CASSPQVTYEQYF
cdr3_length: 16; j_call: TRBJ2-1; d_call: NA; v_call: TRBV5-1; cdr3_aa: CASSARVSVTYNEQFF
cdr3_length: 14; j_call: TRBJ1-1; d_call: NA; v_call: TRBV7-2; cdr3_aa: CASSFRTANTEAFF
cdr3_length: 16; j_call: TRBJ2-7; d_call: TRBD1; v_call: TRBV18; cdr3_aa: CASSPMDRPSSYEQYF
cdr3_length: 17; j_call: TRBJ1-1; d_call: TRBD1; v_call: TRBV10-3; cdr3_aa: CAISEKGQGTVNTEAFF
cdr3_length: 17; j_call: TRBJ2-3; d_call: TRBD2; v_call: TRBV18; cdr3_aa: CASSPPGLAGGTDTQYF